This T cell receptor (beta chain) was recovered during a study of molecular identifiers for immune sequencing clone quantification. Across the whole study: RNA, taken in replicates from approximately 20,000 or 100,000 naive CD8 cells, was split five ways, with four sequenced.

TCRdb reanalysed the PCR reads using MiXCR and keeps one entry per CDR3 protein. The top ten hold over 0.7% of the sample, which has about 320,000 distinct CDR3 sequences, 20% to 25% seen once. With 10%, 30% or 50% of RNA, about 20,000 to 1,100,000 naive CD8 T cells were sequenced. The germline V gene encodes CDR1 MGHRA and CDR2 YSYEKL. The CDR3 covers 18 residues. V trimming: 1 base; J trimming: 1 base; junction bases outside the gene matches: 4. Details on this clonotype: The antigen remains undetermined.

General observations from the study: Same-barcode identical TCR molecules could make highly expanded clones look smaller than they are.

The specimen was naive CD8+ T cells from blood, with Jurkat cell RNA spiked in. Regarding subset: FACS-sorted CD8+CD4-CCR7+CD45RA+ naive T cells. The receptor was isolated from a human donor in good health. Some libraries in this study had Jurkat cell RNA spiked in. The chain joins TRBV4-1 to TRBJ1-6, with 10 nucleotides matching TRBD1. The CDR3 sequence: CASSQGTGGGSYNSPLHF. CDR3 DNA: TGCGCCAGCAGCCAAGGGACAGGGGGAGGGTCCTATAATTCACCCCTCCACTTT.